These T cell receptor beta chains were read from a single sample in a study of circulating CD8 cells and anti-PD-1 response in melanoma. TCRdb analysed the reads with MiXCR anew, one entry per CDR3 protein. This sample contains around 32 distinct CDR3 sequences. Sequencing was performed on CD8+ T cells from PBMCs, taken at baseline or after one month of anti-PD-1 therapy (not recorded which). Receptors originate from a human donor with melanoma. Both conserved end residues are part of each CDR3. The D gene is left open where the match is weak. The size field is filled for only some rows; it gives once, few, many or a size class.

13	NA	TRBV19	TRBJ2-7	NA	CASGIQGSYEQYF	TGTGCCAGTGGAATACAGGGTTCCTACGAGCAGTACTTC
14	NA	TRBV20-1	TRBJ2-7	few	CSARDAGASYEQYF	TGCAGTGCTAGAGATGCCGGAGCCTCCTACGAGCAGTACTTC
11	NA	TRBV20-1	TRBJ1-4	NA	CSARDLRKLFF	TGCAGCGCTAGAGATCTACGAAAACTGTTTTTT
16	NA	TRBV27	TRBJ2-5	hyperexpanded	CASSQELAGLEETQYF	TGTGCCAGCAGCCAAGAACTAGCCGGATTGGAGGAGACCCAGTACTTC
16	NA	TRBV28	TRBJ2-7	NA	CASSLSGASGLYEQHF	TGTGCCAGCAGTTTGTCGGGGGCCTCGGGGCTCTACGAGCAGCACTTC
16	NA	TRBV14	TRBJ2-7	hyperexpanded	CASSLLDKKIAYEQYF	TGTGCCAGCAGCCTGCTGGATAAGAAAATAGCCTACGAGCAGTACTTC
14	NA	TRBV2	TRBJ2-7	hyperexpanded	CASSPVQSSYEQYF	TGTGCCAGCAGCCCGGTCCAAAGCTCCTACGAGCAGTACTTC